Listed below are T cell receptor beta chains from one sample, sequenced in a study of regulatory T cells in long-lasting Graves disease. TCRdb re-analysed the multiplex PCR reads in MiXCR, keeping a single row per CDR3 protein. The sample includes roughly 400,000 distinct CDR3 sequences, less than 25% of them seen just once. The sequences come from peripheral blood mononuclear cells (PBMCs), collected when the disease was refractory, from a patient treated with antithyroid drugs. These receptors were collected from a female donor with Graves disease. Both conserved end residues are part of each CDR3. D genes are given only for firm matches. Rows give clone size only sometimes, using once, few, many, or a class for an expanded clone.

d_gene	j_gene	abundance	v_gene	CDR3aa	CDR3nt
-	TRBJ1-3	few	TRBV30	CAWSAGSNTIYF	TGTGCCTGGAGTGCGGGTTCAAACACCATATATTTT
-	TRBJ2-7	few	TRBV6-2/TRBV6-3	CASRRKARDPLYEQYF	TGTGCCAGCAGACGAAAAGCGCGGGACCCCTTATACGAGCAGTACTTC
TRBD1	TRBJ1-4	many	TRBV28	CASSLYLTGVFGEKLFF	TGTGCCAGCAGTTTATACCTGACAGGGGTTTTTGGTGAAAAACTGTTTTTT
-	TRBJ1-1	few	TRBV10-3	CAISESDMGYTEAFF	TGTGCCATCAGTGAGTCTGACATGGGGTACACTGAAGCTTTCTTT
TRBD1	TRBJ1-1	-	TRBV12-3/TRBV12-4	CASSPMGTGSTEAFF	TGTGCCAGCTCCCCTATGGGGACAGGGAGCACTGAAGCTTTCTTT
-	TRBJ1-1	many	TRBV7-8	CASAKSGSNTEAFF	TGTGCCAGCGCTAAGTCGGGATCGAACACTGAAGCTTTCTTT
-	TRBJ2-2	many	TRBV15	CATSRDPNTGELFF	TGTGCCACCAGCAGAGATCCTAACACCGGGGAGCTGTTTTTT
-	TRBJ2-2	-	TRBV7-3	CASSLVSGVGSGELFF	TGTGCCAGCAGCTTAGTCTCGGGGGTCGGATCCGGGGAGCTGTTTTTT
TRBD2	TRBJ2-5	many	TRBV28	CASSDDSSGLAGETQYF	TGTGCCAGCAGTGATGACTCTAGTGGCCTAGCGGGGGAGACCCAGTACTTC
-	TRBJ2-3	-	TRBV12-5	CASGPPLHPLPQYF	TGTGCTAGTGGCCCCCCCCTGCACCCTTTGCCTCAGTATTTT
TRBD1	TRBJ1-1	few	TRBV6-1	CASSPGQGDTEAFF	TGTGCCAGCAGCCCGGGACAGGGAGACACTGAAGCTTTCTTT
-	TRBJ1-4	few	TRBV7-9	CASSSGGSGEELFF	TGTGCCAGCAGCTCTGGAGGGAGCGGTGAAGAACTGTTTTTT
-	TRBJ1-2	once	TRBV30	CAWTPGGFDGYTF	TGTGCCTGGACCCCGGGGGGTTTCGATGGCTACACCTTC
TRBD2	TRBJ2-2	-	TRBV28	CASSRRTSGGTGELFF	TGTGCCAGCAGTCGACGGACTAGCGGGGGGACCGGGGAGCTGTTTTTT
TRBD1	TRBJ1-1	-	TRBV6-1	CASSRTGEVDEVFF	TGTGCCAGCAGCCGGACAGGGGAAGTTGATGAAGTTTTCTTT
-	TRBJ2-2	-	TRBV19	CASSTGNTGELFF	TGTGCCAGTAGTACAGGGAACACCGGGGAGCTGTTTTTT
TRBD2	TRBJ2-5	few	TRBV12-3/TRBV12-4	CASSLEIAGSRETQYF	TGTGCCAGCAGCTTGGAGATAGCGGGAAGTCGAGAGACCCAGTACTTC
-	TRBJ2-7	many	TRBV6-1	CASSTDSYEQYF	TGTGCCAGCAGTACAGACAGCTACGAGCAGTACTTC
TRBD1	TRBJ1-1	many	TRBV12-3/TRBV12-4	CATTRGQPGTEAFF	TGTGCCACCACGAGGGGACAGCCAGGCACTGAAGCTTTCTTT
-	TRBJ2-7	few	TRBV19	CASSMASFHEQYF	TGTGCCAGTAGTATGGCTAGCTTCCACGAGCAGTACTTC
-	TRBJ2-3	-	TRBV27	CASSSLGSEWGTDTQYF	TGTGCCAGCAGTTCCCTAGGAAGCGAGTGGGGCACAGATACGCAGTATTTT
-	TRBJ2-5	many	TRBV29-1	CSVEEGTQYF	TGCAGCGTTGAAGAGGGGACCCAGTACTTC
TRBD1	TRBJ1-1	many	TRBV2	CASSAGTGGAANTEAFF	TGTGCCAGCAGTGCCGGGACAGGGGGCGCGGCGAACACTGAAGCTTTCTTT
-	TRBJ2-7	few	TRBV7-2	CASSFTGGGEQYF	TGTGCCAGCAGCTTCACGGGGGGCGGGGAGCAGTACTTC
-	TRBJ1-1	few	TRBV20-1	CSARRDPSGTEAFF	TGCAGTGCTAGAAGGGACCCCTCGGGCACTGAAGCTTTCTTT
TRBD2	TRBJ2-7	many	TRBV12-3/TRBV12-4	CASSFPPLLAGAYEQYF	TGTGCCAGCAGTTTCCCCCCTCTACTAGCGGGAGCCTACGAGCAGTACTTC
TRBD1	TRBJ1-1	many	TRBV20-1	CSATDRGPFEAFF	TGCAGTGCTACCGACAGGGGGCCCTTTGAAGCTTTCTTT
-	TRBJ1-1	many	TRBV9	CASSSVPTDNTEAFF	TGTGCCAGCAGCTCGGTCCCTACAGATAACACTGAAGCTTTCTTT
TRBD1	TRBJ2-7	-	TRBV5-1	CASSIGQGFEQYF	TGCGCCAGCAGCATTGGACAGGGGTTCGAGCAGTACTTC
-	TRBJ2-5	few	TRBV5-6	CASSFWSGNGAYKTQYF	TGTGCCAGCAGCTTTTGGTCGGGGAACGGGGCTTATAAGACCCAGTACTTC
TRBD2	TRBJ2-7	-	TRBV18	CASSRLAGGPENEQYF	TGTGCCAGCTCACGGCTAGCGGGAGGGCCGGAAAACGAGCAGTACTTC
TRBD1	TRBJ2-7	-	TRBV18	CASPPDRAGEQYF	TGTGCCAGCCCCCCAGACAGGGCAGGAGAGCAGTACTTC
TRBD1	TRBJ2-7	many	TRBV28	CASSPSGTASIYEQYF	TGTGCCAGCAGTCCCTCGGGGACAGCGTCAATCTACGAGCAGTACTTC
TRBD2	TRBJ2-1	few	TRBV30	CAWGGTSGSGSYNEQFF	TGTGCCTGGGGAGGGACTAGCGGGAGCGGGTCCTACAATGAGCAGTTCTTC
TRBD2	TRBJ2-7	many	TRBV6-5	CASSYSGRRYEQYF	TGTGCCAGTAGTTACAGCGGGAGACGGTACGAGCAGTACTTC
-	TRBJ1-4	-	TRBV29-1	CSVGGQLNEKLFF	TGCAGCGTGGGAGGACAACTTAATGAAAAACTGTTTTTT
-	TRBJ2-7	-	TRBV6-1	CASRKWGIAYEQYF	TGTGCCAGCAGGAAATGGGGTATAGCCTACGAGCAGTACTTC
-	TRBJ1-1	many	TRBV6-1	CASSEAGERGNTEAFF	TGTGCCAGCAGTGAAGCGGGGGAAAGAGGCAACACTGAAGCTTTCTTT
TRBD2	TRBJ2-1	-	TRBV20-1	CSARGRTGGYNEQFF	TGCAGTGCTAGAGGAAGGACGGGAGGGTACAATGAGCAGTTCTTC
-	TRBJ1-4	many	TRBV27	CASSTGQQIEKLFF	TGTGCCAGCAGTACCGGACAGCAGATAGAAAAACTGTTTTTT
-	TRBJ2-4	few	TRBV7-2	CASSLVWDIQYF	TGTGCCAGCAGCTTAGTTTGGGACATTCAGTACTTC
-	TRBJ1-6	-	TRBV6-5	CASSYRDPVGSPLHF	TGTGCCAGCAGCTACAGGGACCCGGTGGGATCACCCCTCCACTTT
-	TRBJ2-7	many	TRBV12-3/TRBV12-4	CASSRGYTDYEQYF	TGTGCCAGCAGCCGGGGATACACAGACTACGAGCAGTACTTC
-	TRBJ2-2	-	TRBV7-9	CASTPGRGNTGELFF	TGTGCCAGCACCCCGGGACGGGGGAACACCGGGGAGCTGTTTTTT
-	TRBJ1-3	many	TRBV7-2	CASSLATGSFNTIYF	TGTGCCAGCAGCTTAGCCACCGGGAGTTTCAACACCATATATTTT
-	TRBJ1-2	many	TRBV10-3	CAISTGPSNYGYTF	TGTGCCATCAGTACAGGTCCCAGCAACTATGGCTACACCTTC
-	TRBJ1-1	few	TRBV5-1	CASSLGGKAEAFF	TGCGCCAGCAGCTTGGGAGGCAAAGCTGAAGCTTTCTTT
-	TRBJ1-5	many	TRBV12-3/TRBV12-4	CASSLVGNQPQHF	TGTGCCAGCAGTTTAGTGGGGAATCAGCCCCAGCATTTT
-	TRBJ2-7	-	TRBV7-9	CASRKLSSTGGVSGEQYF	TGTGCCAGCCGGAAATTGAGCTCGACAGGTGGGGTCTCGGGAGAGCAGTACTTC
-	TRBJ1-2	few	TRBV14	CASSQDGGFYGYTF	TGTGCCAGCAGCCAAGATGGCGGATTCTATGGCTACACCTTC
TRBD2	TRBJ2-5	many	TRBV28	CASRRLAGEQETQYF	TGTGCCAGCAGAAGACTAGCGGGAGAGCAAGAGACCCAGTACTTC
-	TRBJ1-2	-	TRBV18	CASSPSRGLYGYTF	TGTGCCAGCTCACCCTCTCGGGGTCTCTATGGCTACACCTTC
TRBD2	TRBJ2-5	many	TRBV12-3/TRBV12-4	CASSSGTSKRTQYF	TGTGCCAGCAGTTCCGGGACTAGTAAACGGACCCAGTACTTC